This entry concerns a single T cell receptor beta chain. Its antigen is not identified. The sample is drawn from a study of T cell responses to AZD1222 COVID-19 vaccine. Points from the study as a whole: Baseline seropositivity occurred in only a handful of AZD1222 recipients. Spike-specific TCR breadth and depth rose after two AZD1222 doses. Researchers took repertoire samples only after the peak T cell response had come. The CD4 TCRs associated with vaccination extended across spike and predominated at 160-218 and 743-854.

The table came from immunoSEQ multiplex PCR; TCRdb's copy has only in-frame clones and leaves some out. The data contain 70,000 to 75,000 clones, 80% of them singletons. V gave up 4 bases and J gave up 3 bases, with 16 bases separating them. Germline V gene lookup returns CDR1 MNHNS and CDR2 SASEGT. This CDR3 has 16 amino acids. The chain uses TRBV6-1 and TRBJ2-1; D not certain. The sample consisted of peripheral blood, taken 28 days after the second AZD1222 dose. The receptor comes from an adult who received the AZD1222 COVID-19 vaccine. The CDR3 DNA reads TGTGCCAGCAGTGCCAGCTCAGTTTCTATCTACAATGAGCAGTTCTTC. It is translated as CASSASSVSIYNEQFF.